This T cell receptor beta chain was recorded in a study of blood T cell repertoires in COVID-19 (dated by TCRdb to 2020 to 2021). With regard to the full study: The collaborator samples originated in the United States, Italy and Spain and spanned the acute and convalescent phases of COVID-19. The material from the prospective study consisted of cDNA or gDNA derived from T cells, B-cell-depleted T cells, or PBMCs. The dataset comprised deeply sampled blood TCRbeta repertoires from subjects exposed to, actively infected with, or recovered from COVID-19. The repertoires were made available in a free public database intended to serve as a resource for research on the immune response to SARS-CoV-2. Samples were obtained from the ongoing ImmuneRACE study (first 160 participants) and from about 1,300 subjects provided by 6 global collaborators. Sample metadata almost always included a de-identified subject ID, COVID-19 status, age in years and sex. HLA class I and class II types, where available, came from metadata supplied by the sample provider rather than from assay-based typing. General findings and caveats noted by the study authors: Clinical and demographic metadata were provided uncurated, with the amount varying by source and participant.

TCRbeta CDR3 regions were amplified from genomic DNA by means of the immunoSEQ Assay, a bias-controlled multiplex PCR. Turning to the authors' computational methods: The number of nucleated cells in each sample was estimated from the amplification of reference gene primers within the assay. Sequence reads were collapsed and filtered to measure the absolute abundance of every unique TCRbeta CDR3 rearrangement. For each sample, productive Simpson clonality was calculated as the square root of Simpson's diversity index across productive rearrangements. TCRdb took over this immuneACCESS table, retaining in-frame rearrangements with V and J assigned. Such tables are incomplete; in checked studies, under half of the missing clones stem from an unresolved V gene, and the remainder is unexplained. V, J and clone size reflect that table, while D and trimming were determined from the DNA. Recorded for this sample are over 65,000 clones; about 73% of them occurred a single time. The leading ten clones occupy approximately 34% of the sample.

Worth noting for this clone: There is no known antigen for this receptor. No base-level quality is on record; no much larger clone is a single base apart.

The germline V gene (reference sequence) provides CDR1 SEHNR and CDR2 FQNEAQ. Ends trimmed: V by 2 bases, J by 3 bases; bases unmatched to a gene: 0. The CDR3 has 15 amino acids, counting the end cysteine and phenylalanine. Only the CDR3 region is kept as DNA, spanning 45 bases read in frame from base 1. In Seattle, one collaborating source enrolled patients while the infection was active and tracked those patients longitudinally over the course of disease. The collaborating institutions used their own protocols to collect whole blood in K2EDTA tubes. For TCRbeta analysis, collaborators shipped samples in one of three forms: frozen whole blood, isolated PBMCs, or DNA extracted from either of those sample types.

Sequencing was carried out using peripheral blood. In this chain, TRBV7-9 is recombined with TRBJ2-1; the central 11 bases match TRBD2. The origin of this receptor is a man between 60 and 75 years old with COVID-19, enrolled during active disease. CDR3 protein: CASSLLAGGYNEQFF. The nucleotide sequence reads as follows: TGTGCCAGCAGCTTACTAGCGGGGGGCTACAATGAGCAGTTCTTC.